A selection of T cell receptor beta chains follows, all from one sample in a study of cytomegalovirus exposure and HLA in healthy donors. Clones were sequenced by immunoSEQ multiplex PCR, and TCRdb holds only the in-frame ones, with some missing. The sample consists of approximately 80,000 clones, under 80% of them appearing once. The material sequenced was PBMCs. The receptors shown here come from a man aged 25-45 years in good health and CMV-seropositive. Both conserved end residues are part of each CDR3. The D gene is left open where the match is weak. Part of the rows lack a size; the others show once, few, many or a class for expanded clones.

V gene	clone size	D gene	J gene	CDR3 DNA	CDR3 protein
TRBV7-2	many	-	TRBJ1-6	TGTGCCAGCAGCTTAGCGGTCCCAGGGGAGTCACCCCTCCACTTT	CASSLAVPGESPLHF
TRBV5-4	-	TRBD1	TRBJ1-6	TGTGCCAGCAGTTTACAGGGGATTCTCTGGAATTCACCCCTCCACTTT	CASSLQGILWNSPLHF
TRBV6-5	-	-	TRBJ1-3	TGTGCCAGCAGCCAGACAGGAAACACCATATATTTT	CASSQTGNTIYF
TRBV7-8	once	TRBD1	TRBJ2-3	TGTGCCAGCAGCTTGCAACAAAGGACAGGGGGCACAGATACGCAGTATTTT	CASSLQQRTGGTDTQYF
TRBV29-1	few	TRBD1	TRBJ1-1	TGCAGCGTTGCCGGGACAGGGGGCCCGAACACTGAAGCTTTCTTT	CSVAGTGGPNTEAFF
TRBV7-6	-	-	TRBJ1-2	TGTGCCAGCAGCTCGGACAATCACGGTTCCTATGGCTACACCTTC	CASSSDNHGSYGYTF
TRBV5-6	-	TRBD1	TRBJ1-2	TGTGCCAGCAGCCCGACAGGGGGCTATGGCTACCCCTTC	CASSPTGGYGYPF
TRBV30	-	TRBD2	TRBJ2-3	TGTGCCTGGAGTGGACTGGGGGGGGGAACAGATACGCAGTATTTT	CAWSGLGGGTDTQYF
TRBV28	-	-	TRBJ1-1	TGTGCCAGCAGTTTCCTTGACCGAGGCACTGAAGCTTTCTTT	CASSFLDRGTEAFF
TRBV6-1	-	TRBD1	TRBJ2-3	TGTGCCATCGGACAGGGAATGCAGTATTTT	CAIGQGMQYF
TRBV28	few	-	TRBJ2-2	TGTGCCAGCATTTCAGGGTTCTCCGGGGAGCTGTTTTTT	CASISGFSGELFF
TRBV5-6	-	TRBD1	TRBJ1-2	TGTGCCAGCAGCTTTCTGGAGGGGGCGGATGGCTACACCTTC	CASSFLEGADGYTF
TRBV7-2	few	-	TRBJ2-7	TGTGCCAGCAGCCAACCAGGAGGGAGATCCTACGAGCAGTACTTC	CASSQPGGRSYEQYF
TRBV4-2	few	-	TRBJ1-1	TGTGCCAGCAGCCAAGCTACAGGAACGTATTACGCTTTCTTT	CASSQATGTYYAFF
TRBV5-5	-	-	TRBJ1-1	TGTGCCAGCAGCTTGGTTGGTCAGGGGAACACTGAAGCTTTCTTT	CASSLVGQGNTEAFF
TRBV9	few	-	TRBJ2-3	TGTGCCAGCGATGCTAGCGGCACAGATACGCAGTATTTT	CASDASGTDTQYF
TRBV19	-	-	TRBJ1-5	TGTGCCAGTAGGTTCAGGGGAAATCAGCCCCAGCATTTT	CASRFRGNQPQHF
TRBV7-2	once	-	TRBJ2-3	TGTGCCAGCAGCTTAGGACTAGACCCAGATACGCAGTATTTT	CASSLGLDPDTQYF
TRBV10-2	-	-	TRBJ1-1	TGCGCCAGCCAAGACGGGGACTTAGCGAACACTGAAGCTTTCTTT	CASQDGDLANTEAFF
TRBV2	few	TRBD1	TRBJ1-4	TGTGCCAGCAGCGGACAGGGAGGGGAAAAACTGTTTTTT	CASSGQGGEKLFF
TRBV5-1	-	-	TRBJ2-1	TGCGCCAGCAGCTTGGCCGGGCAGGGGCCCTACAATGAGCAGTTCTTC	CASSLAGQGPYNEQFF
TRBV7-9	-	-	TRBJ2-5	TGTGCCAGCAGCCCAAGAACGGGGGGCAGGGAGACCCAGTACTTC	CASSPRTGGRETQYF
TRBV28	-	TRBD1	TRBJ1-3	TGTGCCAGCAGTTTGACGCTCGGGACAGGGGTAGGGAACACCATATATTTT	CASSLTLGTGVGNTIYF
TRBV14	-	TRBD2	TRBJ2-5	TGTGCCAGCAGCCAAGGCGCCTTTAGGGCGGGGGTTATGGAGACCCAGTACTTC	CASSQGAFRAGVMETQYF
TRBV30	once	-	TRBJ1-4	TGTGCCTGGAGTGCGGAGGAACTGTTTTTT	CAWSAEELFF
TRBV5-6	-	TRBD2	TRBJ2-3	TGTGCCAGCAGCTTCCTGACTAGCGGGGGCACAGATACGCAGTATTTT	CASSFLTSGGTDTQYF
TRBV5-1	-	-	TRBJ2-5	TGCGCCAGCAGTCCGGGGGGCCTACAGAGAGAGACCCAGTACTTC	CASSPGGLQRETQYF
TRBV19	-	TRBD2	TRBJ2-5	TGTGCCAGTACGACTAGCGTAGACCAAGAGACCCAGTACTTC	CASTTSVDQETQYF
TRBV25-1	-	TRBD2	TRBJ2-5	TGTGCCAGCAGTGAGGGCTTCGGGAGGGAAGAGACCCAGTACTTC	CASSEGFGREETQYF
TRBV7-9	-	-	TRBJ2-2	TGTGCCAGCAGCTATCTGGGAGAGGATGGCGAGCTGTTTTTT	CASSYLGEDGELFF
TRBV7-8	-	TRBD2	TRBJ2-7	TGTGCCAGCAGCTTTCTAGCGGGATACCCTCGGGAGCAGTACTTC	CASSFLAGYPREQYF
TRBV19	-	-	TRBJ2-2	TGTGCCAGTAGGTTGAAGGGGTCCACCGGGGAGCTGTTTTTT	CASRLKGSTGELFF
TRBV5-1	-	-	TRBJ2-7	TGCGCCAGCAGCTTAGAAGCGAGTAACTACGAGCAGTACTTC	CASSLEASNYEQYF
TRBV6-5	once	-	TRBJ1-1	TGTGCCAGCAGCGATGACAGCCCGAACACTGAAGCTTTCTTT	CASSDDSPNTEAFF
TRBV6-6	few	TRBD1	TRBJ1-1	TGTGCCAGCAGTTACGGTGACAGGGCGACTGAAGCTTTCTTT	CASSYGDRATEAFF
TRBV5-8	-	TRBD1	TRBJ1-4	TGTGCCAGCAGCCTCGGGACAGGGGGTTCTCGGGAAAAACTGTTTTTT	CASSLGTGGSREKLFF
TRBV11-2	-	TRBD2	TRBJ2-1	TGTGCCAGCAGCCCCCTCGCGGGAGAGGTCCACAATGAGCAGTTCTTC	CASSPLAGEVHNEQFF
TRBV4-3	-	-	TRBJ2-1	TGCGCCAGCAGCCAAGGATTGGGAAGCGGCATAAATGAGCAGTTCTTC	CASSQGLGSGINEQFF
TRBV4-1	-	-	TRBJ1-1	TGCGCCAGCAGCTACTCGGAGACGGGGAAGAGAAACACTGAAGCTTTCTTT	CASSYSETGKRNTEAFF
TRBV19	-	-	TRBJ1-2	TGTGCCAGTAGTACTCAAGTCGCCGGGAATGGTGGCTACACCTTC	CASSTQVAGNGGYTF
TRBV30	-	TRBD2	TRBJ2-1	TGTGCCTGGAGTTTATACTTCCCCGGGACTAGCGGGAGGAATGAGCAGTTCTTC	CAWSLYFPGTSGRNEQFF
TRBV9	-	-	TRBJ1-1	TGTGCCAGCAGCGTAGGTCCGGGCACTGAAGCTTTCTTT	CASSVGPGTEAFF
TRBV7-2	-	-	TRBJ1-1	TGTGCCAGCAGCTTTATAGGCCCCCCAGGGAACACTGAAGCTTTCTTT	CASSFIGPPGNTEAFF
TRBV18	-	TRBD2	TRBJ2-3	TGTGCCAGCTCACCCACTAGCGGGAGACCAGATACGCAGTATTTT	CASSPTSGRPDTQYF
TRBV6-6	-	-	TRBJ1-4	TGTGCCAGCAGTTTGGCGGATGAAAAACTGTTTTTT	CASSLADEKLFF
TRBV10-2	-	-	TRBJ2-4	TGCGCCAGCACAGTATTCGCGGGATATGGCAAAAACATTCAGTACTTC	CASTVFAGYGKNIQYF
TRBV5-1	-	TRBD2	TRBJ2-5	TGCGCCAGCAGCGAACTAGCGGCGGACCCCAGAGGGACGACCCAGTACTTC	CASSELAADPRGTTQYF
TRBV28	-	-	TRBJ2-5	TGTGCCAGCAGTTCCCCCTTCCAAGAGACCCAGTACTTC	CASSSPFQETQYF
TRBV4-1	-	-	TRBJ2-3	TGCGCCAGCAGCCAAGCCTTTGATACGCAGTATTTT	CASSQAFDTQYF
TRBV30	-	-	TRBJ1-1	TGTGCCTGGGTGAGGGGGAGGGACACTGAAGCTTTCTTT	CAWVRGRDTEAFF
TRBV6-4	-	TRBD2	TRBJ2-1	TGTGCCAGCAGTGAGTACCACGGGACTAGACCGTACAATGAGCAGTTCTTC	CASSEYHGTRPYNEQFF
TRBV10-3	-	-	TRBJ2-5	TGTGCCATCAGTGACGGCAGGGAAGAGACCCAGTACTTC	CAISDGREETQYF
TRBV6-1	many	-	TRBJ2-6	TGTGCCAGCAGTGCTCCAACAGGGAACCCTGGGGCCAACGTCCTGACTTTC	CASSAPTGNPGANVLTF
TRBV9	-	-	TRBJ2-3	TGTGCCAGCAGCGTGGTGGAGCGGAGCACAGATACGCAGTATTTT	CASSVVERSTDTQYF